The next 23 T cell receptor beta chains were all read from a single sample in a study of blood T cell repertoires in COVID-19. The assay was immunoSEQ multiplex PCR, and TCRdb's table has in-frame clones only and misses some. The sample holds about 190,000 clones; about four fifths are singletons and the top ten take roughly 3.2%. Input material: PBMCs or T cells enriched from blood (not recorded which). The origin of the receptors is a woman in her 30s who had recovered from COVID-19.

J is TRBJ2-3 and V is TRBV18, with TRBD1 matching over 7 bases. Per the germline V gene, CDR1 is KGHSH and CDR2 is LQKENI. The V gene end was trimmed by 5 bases and the J gene end by 2 bases; junction bases not matched to a gene: 7. The CDR3 covers 15 residues. The CDR3 coding sequence is TGTGCCAGCTCAGCTACAGGGGCGCACACAGATACGCAGTATTTT. Translating gives CASSATGAHTDTQYF.

J is TRBJ1-5 and V is TRBV7-9; 10 nucleotides line up with TRBD1. The CDR3 has 14 residues. The junction had 4 bases not matched to a gene; V was cut back by 5 bases and J by 6 bases. Germline V CDR1 and CDR2: SEHNR, FQNEAQ (reference sequence). This chain's CDR3 is CASSPDRGIQPQHF. In DNA form, the CDR3 reads TGTGCCAGCAGCCCGGACAGGGGGATTCAGCCCCAGCATTTT.

The chain combines TRBV28 with TRBJ1-6; tentative D call: TRBD1 (6 bases). CDR1 and CDR2 from the germline V gene are MDHEN and SYDVKM. The CDR3 covers 13 residues. V lost 6 bases and J lost 13, with 16 bases in between. Written as DNA, the CDR3 is TGTGCCAGCAGGGGTCAGGGGCAAGCGCCCCTCCACTTT. Translating it yields CASRGQGQAPLHF.

The CDR3 region is CASQGQGNSPLHF. The CDR3 nucleotides read TGTGCCAGCCAGGGACAGGGAAATTCACCCCTCCACTTT. The rearrangement uses TRBV19 and TRBJ1-6, with 9 bases aligning to TRBD1. V shed 9 bases and J 7 bases; nucleotides not matched to a gene: 4. Per the germline V gene, CDR1 is LNHDA and CDR2 is SQIVND (reference sequence). The CDR3 length is 13 residues.

The chain combines TRBV7-9 with TRBJ2-3, with 10 bases matching TRBD1. The CDR3 is 15 residues long. V trimming: 5 bases; J trimming: 1 base; junction bases outside the gene matches: 3. Germline lookup yields CDR1 SEHNR and CDR2 FQNEAQ (reference sequence). CDR3 in DNA: TGTGCCAGCAGCCGCGGACAGGGGGGCACAGATACGCAGTATTTT. It is translated as CASSRGQGGTDTQYF.

The V gene is TRBV29-1, the J gene TRBJ1-1, with 7 nucleotides matching TRBD1. The CDR3 is 14 residues long. After removal of 5 bases from V and 1 base from J, the junction contained 7 bases not matched to a gene. Germline CDR1 SQVTM, CDR2 ANQGSEA. CDR3: CSVRGRDRNTEAFF. The CDR3, as DNA: TGCAGCGTTAGGGGACGGGACAGGAACACTGAAGCTTTCTTT.

J is TRBJ2-7 and V is TRBV28, with a tentative D call TRBD2 (5 bases). Trimming pared 6 bases from V and 11 bases from J, leaving 20 bases between. This CDR3 contains 13 residues. CDR1 is MDHEN, CDR2 SYDVKM, per germline. This CDR3 is CASSVPGGPAEYV. The CDR3 bases are TGTGCCAGCAGCGTCCCCGGAGGACCGGCGGAGTACGTC.

J is TRBJ1-1 and V is TRBV6-4; the match to TRBD1 covers 8 bases. Germline CDR1 and CDR2: MRHNA and SNTAGT. Trimming removed 6 bases from V and 7 bases from J; junction bases left unmatched: 7. The CDR3 spans 13 residues. CDR3 DNA: TGTGCCAGCAGCCCACAGGGGGGAGGTGAAGCTTTCTTT. Encoded protein: CASSPQGGGEAFF.

This sequence joins TRBV28 and TRBJ1-1; no reliable D call. The CDR3 covers 13 residues. The V gene's germline CDR1 is MDHEN and CDR2 SYDVKM. Trimming took off 2 bases at V and 6 bases at J, with 10 bases between the two ends. This CDR3 reads CASSLDKNPEAFF. CDR3 sequence (DNA): TGTGCCAGCAGTTTAGACAAAAACCCTGAAGCTTTCTTT.

The chain combines TRBV28 with TRBJ2-3; 10 nucleotides line up with TRBD2. Germline CDR1 is MDHEN and CDR2 is SYDVKM. This CDR3 spans 15 amino acids. The ends lost 3 bases at V and 1 base at J; junction bases unmatched: 1. The CDR3 is CASSFSGRGTDTQYF. The CDR3 DNA reads TGTGCCAGCAGTTTCAGCGGGAGGGGCACAGATACGCAGTATTTT.

CDR3 residues: CASSLGPGLAGAREQYF. The CDR3 coding sequence is TGTGCCAGCTCACTAGGCCCGGGACTAGCGGGAGCACGGGAGCAGTACTTC. The chain uses TRBV18 and TRBJ2-7, with 14 bases lining up with TRBD2. The CDR3 has 17 amino acids. V shed 4 bases and J 7 bases; nucleotides not matched to a gene: 12. The germline V gene has CDR1 KGHSH and CDR2 LQKENI.

CDR3 in DNA: TGTGCCAGCTACCGCCCCTTTCGCGATGAGCAGTTCTTC. This encodes CASYRPFRDEQFF. V gene TRBV2 combines with J gene TRBJ2-1; D uncertain. Germline V gives CDR1 SNHLY, CDR2 FYNNEI. The CDR3 length is 13 residues. Trimming took off 8 bases at V and 8 bases at J, with 16 bases between the two ends.

This chain links TRBV7-9 with TRBJ2-2; perhaps TRBD1 as D (5 bases). The CDR3 consists of 13 residues. Germline V lookup: CDR1 SEHNR, CDR2 FQNEAQ (reference sequence). The V end lost 1 base, the J end lost 6 bases, and 6 bases lay between the germline ends. CDR3 loop: CASSLEGPGELFF. CDR3 nucleotides: TGTGCCAGCAGCTTAGAGGGGCCCGGGGAGCTGTTTTTT.

The chain has TRBV7-9 and TRBJ1-5; 7 nucleotides line up with TRBD1. V was pared by 5 bases and J by 3 bases, with 4 bases of the junction left unmatched. The CDR3 spans 14 residues. Germline V CDR1 and CDR2: SEHNR, FQNEAQ (reference sequence). DNA of the CDR3: TGTGCCAGCAGCCAGGGACAGCTCAATCAGCCCCAGCATTTT. It yields the protein CASSQGQLNQPQHF.

The V call is TRBV7-9, the J call TRBJ2-2; tentatively, D is TRBD2 (6 bases). V lost 0 bases and J lost 4, with 15 bases in between. This CDR3 comprises 17 residues. Germline V gene data show CDR1 as SEHNR and CDR2 as FQNEAQ (reference sequence). CDR3: CASSLALTGDSTGELFF. Here the CDR3 DNA reads TGTGCCAGCAGCTTAGCGCTGACGGGAGACTCCACCGGGGAGCTGTTTTTT.

The V call is TRBV28, the J call TRBJ2-2; no clear D. Trimming left V 5 bases short and J 3 bases short, with 10 bases between. The CDR3 length is 14 residues. The germline V gene encodes CDR1 MDHEN and CDR2 SYDVKM. CDR3: CASSPFPYTGELFF. CDR3 nucleotide sequence: TGTGCCAGCAGTCCCTTTCCCTACACCGGGGAGCTGTTTTTT. Full variable domain (rest looked up from reference TRBV28 and TRBJ2-2): DVKVTQSSRYLVKRTGEKVFLECVQDMDHENMFWYRQDPGLGLRLIYFSYDVKMKEKGDIPEGYSVSREKKERFSLILESASTNQTSMYLCASSPFPYTGELFFGEGSRLTVL.

This clone was seen a handful of times. V usage is TRBV6-5 and J usage is TRBJ2-7; TRBD1 matches at 8 bases. The CDR3 covers 16 residues. The trim removed 2 bases at V and 2 bases at J, leaving 8 bases unmatched. From germline, CDR1 is MNHEY and CDR2 SVGAGI. CDR3 sequence: CASSYLRTGTPYEQYF. The CDR3 DNA reads TGTGCCAGCAGTTACCTACGGACAGGGACGCCCTACGAGCAGTACTTC.

This clone was detected once. The chain employs TRBV6-5 and TRBJ1-5, with 7 bases fitting TRBD1. V dropped 6 bases and J dropped 9; count of bases not matched to a gene: 5. Germline V lookup: CDR1 MNHEY, CDR2 SVGAGI. The CDR3 is 12 amino acids. CDR3 in amino acids: CASRTGTRPQHF. The DNA of the CDR3 is TGTGCCAGCAGGACAGGGACTCGGCCCCAGCATTTT.

The chain has TRBV27 and TRBJ2-1, with no clear D. Between the trimmed V and J ends, which lost 3 bases and 5 bases, there was a span of 8 bases. Per the germline V gene, CDR1 is MNHEY and CDR2 is SMNVEV (reference sequence). CDR3 size: 13 residues. Written as DNA, the CDR3 is TGTGCCAGCAGTTTTGCTACCAACAATGAGCAGTTCTTC. Residues: CASSFATNNEQFF.

This chain uses TRBV19 with TRBJ1-2, with 7 bases that match TRBD1. This CDR3 has 13 residues. Trimming at V came to 6 bases and at J to 6 bases, leaving 7 bases not matched to a gene. Germline loops: CDR1 LNHDA, CDR2 SQIVND (reference sequence). The CDR3: CASSLLGQDGYTF. CDR3 nucleotides: TGTGCCAGTAGCCTCCTAGGACAGGATGGCTACACCTTC.

V is TRBV6-5 and J is TRBJ1-2; 9 bases align to TRBD1. V gave up 6 bases and J gave up 4 bases; unmatched junction bases: 3. Germline V gene lookup returns CDR1 MNHEY and CDR2 SVGAGI. This CDR3 is 13 amino acids long. CDR3 nucleotide sequence: TGTGCCAGCAGAACAGGGGGCGGCTATGGCTACACCTTC. It encodes CASRTGGGYGYTF.

The chain joins TRBV2 to TRBJ2-5; 12 bases agree with TRBD1. The CDR3 totals 14 residues. Losses at the gene ends were 7 bases for V and 4 bases for J; bases not matched to a gene: 4. Germline CDR1 reads SNHLY; CDR2 reads FYNNEI. CDR3 coding DNA: TGTGCCAGCATACGGGACAGGGGGCTAGAGACCCAGTACTTC. It encodes CASIRDRGLETQYF. Based on the CDR3 plus reference TRBV2 and TRBJ2-5, the full variable domain is EPEVTQTPSHQVTQMGQEVILRCVPISNHLYFYWYRQILGQKVEFLVSFYNNEISEKSEIFDDQFSVERPDGSNFTLKIRSTKLEDSAMYFCASIRDRGLETQYFGPGTRLLVL.

This rearrangement joins TRBV3-1 (or the pseudogene TRBV3-2) to TRBJ1-6, with 7 bases that match TRBD1. The V segment lost 1 base and the J segment 7 bases; nucleotides outside the gene matches: 1. This CDR3 region has 14 residues. CDR1 and CDR2 from the germline V gene are LGHDT and YNNKEL (reference sequence). CDR3 in amino acids: CASSQGQGNSPLHF. CDR3 in DNA: TGTGCCAGCAGCCAAGGACAGGGAAATTCACCCCTCCACTTT.